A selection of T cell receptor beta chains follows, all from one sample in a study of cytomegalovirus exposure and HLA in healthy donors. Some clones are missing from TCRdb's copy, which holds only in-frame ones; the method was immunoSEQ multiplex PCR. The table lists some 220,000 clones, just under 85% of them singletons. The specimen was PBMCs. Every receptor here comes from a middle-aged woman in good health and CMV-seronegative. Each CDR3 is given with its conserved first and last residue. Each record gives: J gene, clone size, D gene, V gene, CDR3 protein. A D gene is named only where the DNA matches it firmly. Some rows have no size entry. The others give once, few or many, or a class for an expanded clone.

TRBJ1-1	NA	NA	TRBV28	CASPPAGQGYEAFF
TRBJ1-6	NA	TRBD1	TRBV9	CASSATPKPGQGNSPLHF
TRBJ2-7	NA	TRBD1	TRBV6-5	CASSYGDRKFDEQYF
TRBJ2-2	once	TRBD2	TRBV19	CASSMRLAGSLLLNTGELFF
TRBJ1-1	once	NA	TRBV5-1	CASSLEAPATEAFF
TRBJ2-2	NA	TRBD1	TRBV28	CASSPPGVGQINTGELFF
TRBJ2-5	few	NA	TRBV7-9	CSSSPAGETQYF
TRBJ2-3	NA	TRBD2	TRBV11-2	CASSLASGGSTDTQYF
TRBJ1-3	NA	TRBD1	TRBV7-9	CASSNRGDSGNTIYF
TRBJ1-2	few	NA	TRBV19	CASSTTGWGYTF
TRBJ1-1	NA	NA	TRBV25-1	CASRELTEAFF
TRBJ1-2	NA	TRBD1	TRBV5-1	CASRKDEGARYGYTF
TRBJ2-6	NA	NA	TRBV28	CASTSGANVLTF
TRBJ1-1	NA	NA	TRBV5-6	CASSLGYRVLNTEAFF
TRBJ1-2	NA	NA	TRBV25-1	CASSEWGRFYGYPF
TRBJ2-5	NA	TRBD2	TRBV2	CASSVLAGGEETQYF
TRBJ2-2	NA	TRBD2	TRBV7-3	CASSLGGADTGELFF
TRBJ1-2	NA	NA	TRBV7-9	CASSHTDRPGGNYGYTF
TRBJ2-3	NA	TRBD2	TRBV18	CASSPLSLAGGLADTQYF
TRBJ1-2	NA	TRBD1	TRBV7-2	CASRQTGSYGYTF
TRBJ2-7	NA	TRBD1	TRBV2	CASSEGDRGYEQYF
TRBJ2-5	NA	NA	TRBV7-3	CASSLRQQETQYF
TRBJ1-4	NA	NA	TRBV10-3	CAISETGQPEKLFF
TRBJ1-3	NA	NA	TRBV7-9	CASCSDLPPDTIYF
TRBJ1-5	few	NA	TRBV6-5	CASRQGSNQPQHF
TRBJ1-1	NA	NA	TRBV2	CASSGSRMGEAFF
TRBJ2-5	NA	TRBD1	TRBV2	CASSEGGQGGTQYF
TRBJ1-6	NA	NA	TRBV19	CATRQSSYNSPLHF
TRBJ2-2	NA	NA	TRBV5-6	CASSRGLLARSGELFF
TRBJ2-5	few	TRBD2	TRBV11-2	CASSLTRGGGQETQYF
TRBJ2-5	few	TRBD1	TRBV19	CASSIADRPGTQYF
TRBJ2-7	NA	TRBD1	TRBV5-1	CASSLGTGAYEQYF
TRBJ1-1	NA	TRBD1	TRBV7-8	CASSSMGQGESFF
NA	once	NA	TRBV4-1	CASSAQVSSYEQYF
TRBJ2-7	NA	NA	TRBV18	CASSPPFGTPYEQYF
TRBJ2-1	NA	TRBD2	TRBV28	CASRPPGLALGDEQFF
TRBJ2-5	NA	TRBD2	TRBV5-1	CASSLILAGGLQETQYF
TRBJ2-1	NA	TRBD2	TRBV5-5	CASSLGLAASNEQFF
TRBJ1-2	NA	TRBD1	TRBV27	CASSLTGVRGYTF
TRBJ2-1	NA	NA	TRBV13	CASSLLQIGGGSYNEQFF
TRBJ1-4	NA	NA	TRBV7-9	CASSLQGSSRKLFF
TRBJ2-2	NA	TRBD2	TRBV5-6	CASSLGLAGNTGELFF
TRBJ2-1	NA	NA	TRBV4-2	CASSQAFRGSSYNEQFF
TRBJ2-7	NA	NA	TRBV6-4	CASSARVGFEQYF
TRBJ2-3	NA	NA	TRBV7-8	CASSLDRTVTDTQYF
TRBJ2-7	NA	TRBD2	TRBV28	CASSFTAGGDYEQYF
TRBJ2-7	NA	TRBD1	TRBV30	CAWSVLSRDRGYEQYF
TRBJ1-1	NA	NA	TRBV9	CASSEEARGAVDTEAFF
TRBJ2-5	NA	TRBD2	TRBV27	CASSLRFSGGVRMETQYF
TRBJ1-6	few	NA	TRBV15	CATEAGTVNSPLHF
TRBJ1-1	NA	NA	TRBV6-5	CASSYEGGIADTEAFF